This T cell receptor (beta chain) stems from a study of beta chain features in type 1 diabetes. Study-wide points: An over-representation of cells with high TCR expression could result from cDNA sequencing.

Concerning this clone itself: The antigen is not known.

This CDR3 comprises 16 residues. V was pared by 1 base and J by 3 bases, with 7 bases of the junction left unmatched. Germline V gene data show CDR1 as LGHNA and CDR2 as YSLEER. Sequenced material consisted of expressed TCRB transcripts (all of the isolated RNA was reverse transcribed). Read counts averaged about 3.57 million for samples of naive, central memory and regulatory T cells. Libraries were prepared by immunoSEQ multiplex PCR; TCRdb keeps only in-frame clonotypes and omits some of them. In the table there are a few hundred thousand clones, over 12% of which are singletons. Every donor provided one heparinised blood draw, which averaged around 110 mL.

The V call is TRBV4-3, the J call TRBJ2-7; 9 bases map to TRBD2. The material sequenced was naive CD4+ T cells from blood. The clonotype originates from a woman aged 18 to 35 in good health. In nucleotides, the CDR3 is TGCGCCAGCAGCCAAGTCCGGGGTAGCGGGAGCTACGAGCAGTACTTC. This encodes CASSQVRGSGSYEQYF.